This T cell receptor (beta chain) was sequenced during a study of beta chain features in type 1 diabetes. For the study at large: Regarding age, gender and cell yields, patients proved similar to healthy donors.

This clone was seen more than once but under ten times. Its antigen is undetermined. Study-level findings and limits: No resolution was reached here on whether HLA type influences TCRB rearrangement.

Germline V CDR1 and CDR2: MNHNS, SASEGT. There are 14 residues in the CDR3. Trimming removed 7 bases from V and 3 bases from J, with 15 bases in between. cDNA synthesis used the whole RNA isolate, giving expressed TCRB sequences. Sequencing was performed with immunoSEQ multiplex PCR; in TCRdb, only in-frame clones are kept and a portion is missing. The sample records under 900,000 clones, about a sixth being singletons. The chain uses TRBV6-1 and TRBJ2-5; maybe TRBD2 (6 bases). The receptor was derived from a woman aged 18-35 years in good health. The sample taken for sequencing was naive CD4+ T cells from blood. The CDR3 DNA reads as TGTGCCAGCAACCCAACTGGGGGGAAAGAGACCCAGTACTTC. Encoded protein: CASNPTGGKETQYF.